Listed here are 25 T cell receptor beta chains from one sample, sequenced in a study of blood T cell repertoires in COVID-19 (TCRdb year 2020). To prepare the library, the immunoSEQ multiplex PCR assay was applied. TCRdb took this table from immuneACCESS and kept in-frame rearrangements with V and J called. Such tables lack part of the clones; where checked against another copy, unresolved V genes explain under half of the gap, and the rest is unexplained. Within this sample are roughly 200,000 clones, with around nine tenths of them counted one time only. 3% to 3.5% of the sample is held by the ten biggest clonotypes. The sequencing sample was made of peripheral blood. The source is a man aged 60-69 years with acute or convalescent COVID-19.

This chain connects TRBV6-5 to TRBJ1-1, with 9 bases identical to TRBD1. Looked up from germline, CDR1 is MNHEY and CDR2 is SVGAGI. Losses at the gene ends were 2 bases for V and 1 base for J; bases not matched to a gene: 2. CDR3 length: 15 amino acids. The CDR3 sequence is CASSYRGQGNTEAFF. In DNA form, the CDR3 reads TGTGCCAGCAGTTACAGGGGACAGGGGAACACTGAAGCTTTCTTT.

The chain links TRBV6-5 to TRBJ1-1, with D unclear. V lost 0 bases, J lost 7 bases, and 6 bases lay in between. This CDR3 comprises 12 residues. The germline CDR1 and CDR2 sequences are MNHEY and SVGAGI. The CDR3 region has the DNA TGTGCCAGCAGTTACTCCGGGAATGAAGCTTTCTTT. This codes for CASSYSGNEAFF.

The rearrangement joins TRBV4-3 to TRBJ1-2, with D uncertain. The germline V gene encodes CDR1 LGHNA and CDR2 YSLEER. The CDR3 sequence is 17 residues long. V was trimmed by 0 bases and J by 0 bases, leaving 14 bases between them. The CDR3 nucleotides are TGCGCCAGCAGCCAAGATGGCAGATCCAATGCTAACTATGGCTACACCTTC. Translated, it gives CASSQDGRSNANYGYTF.

In DNA form, the CDR3 reads TGCGCCAGCAGCCAAGTCCTTGGACAGGATGGAGAAAAACTGTTTTTT. It encodes CASSQVLGQDGEKLFF. This sequence joins TRBV4-3 and TRBJ1-4; 7 bases are a match to TRBD1. With V trimmed by 1 base and J by 8 bases, 10 bases remained unmatched. There are 16 residues in the CDR3. Germline V CDR1 and CDR2: LGHNA, YSLEER.

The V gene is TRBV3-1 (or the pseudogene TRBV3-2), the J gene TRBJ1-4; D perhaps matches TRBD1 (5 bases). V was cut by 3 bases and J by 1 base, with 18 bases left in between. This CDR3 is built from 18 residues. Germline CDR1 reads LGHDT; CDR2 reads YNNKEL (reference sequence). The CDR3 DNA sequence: TGTGCCAGCAGCCAGAGGGTGGGGGGGGTAAGAACTAATGAAAAACTGTTTTTT. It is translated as CASSQRVGGVRTNEKLFF.

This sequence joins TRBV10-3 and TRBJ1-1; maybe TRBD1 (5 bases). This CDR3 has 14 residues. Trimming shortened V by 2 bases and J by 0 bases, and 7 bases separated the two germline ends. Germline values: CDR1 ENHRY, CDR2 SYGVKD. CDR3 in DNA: TGTGCCATCAGTGAGGGGGCCGTGAACACTGAAGCTTTCTTT. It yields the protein CAISEGAVNTEAFF.

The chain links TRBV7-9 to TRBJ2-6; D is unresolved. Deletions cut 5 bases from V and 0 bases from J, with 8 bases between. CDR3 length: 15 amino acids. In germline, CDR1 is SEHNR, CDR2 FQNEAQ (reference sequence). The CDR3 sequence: CASSHTNSGANVLTF. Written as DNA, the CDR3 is TGTGCCAGCAGCCACACGAACTCTGGGGCCAACGTCCTGACTTTC. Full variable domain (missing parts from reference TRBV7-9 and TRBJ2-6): DTGVSQNPRHKITKRGQNVTFRCDPISEHNRLYWYRQTLGQGPEFLTYFQNEAQLEKSRLLSDRFSAERPKGSFSTLEIQRTEQGDSAMYLCASSHTNSGANVLTFGAGSRLTVL.

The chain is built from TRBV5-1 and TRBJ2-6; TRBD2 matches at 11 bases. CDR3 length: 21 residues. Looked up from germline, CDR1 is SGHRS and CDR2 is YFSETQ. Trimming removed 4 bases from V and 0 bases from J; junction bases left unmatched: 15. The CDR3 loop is CASSLSLGLAEKFSGANVLTF. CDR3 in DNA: TGCGCCAGCAGCCTATCACTGGGACTAGCGGAGAAATTCTCTGGGGCCAACGTCCTGACTTTC.

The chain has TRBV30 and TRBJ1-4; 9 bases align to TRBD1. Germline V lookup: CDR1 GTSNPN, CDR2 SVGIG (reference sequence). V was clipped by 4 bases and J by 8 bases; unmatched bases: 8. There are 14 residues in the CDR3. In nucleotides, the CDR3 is TGTGCCTGGACGGACAGGGGAGTAGGGGAAAAACTGTTTTTT. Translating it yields CAWTDRGVGEKLFF. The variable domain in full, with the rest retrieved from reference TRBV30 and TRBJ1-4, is SQTIHQWPATLVQPVGSPLSLECTVEGTSNPNLYWYRQAAGRGLQLLFYSVGIGQISSEVPQNLSASRPQDRQFILSSKKLLLSDSGFYLCAWTDRGVGEKLFFGSGTQLSVL.

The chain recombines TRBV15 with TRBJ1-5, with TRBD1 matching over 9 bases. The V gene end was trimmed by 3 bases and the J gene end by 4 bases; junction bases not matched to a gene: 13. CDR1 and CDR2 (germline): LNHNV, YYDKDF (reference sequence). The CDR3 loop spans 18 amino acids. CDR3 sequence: CATSSETGGRTINQPQHF. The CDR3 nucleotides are TGTGCCACCAGCAGTGAAACAGGGGGCCGAACCATTAATCAGCCCCAGCATTTT.

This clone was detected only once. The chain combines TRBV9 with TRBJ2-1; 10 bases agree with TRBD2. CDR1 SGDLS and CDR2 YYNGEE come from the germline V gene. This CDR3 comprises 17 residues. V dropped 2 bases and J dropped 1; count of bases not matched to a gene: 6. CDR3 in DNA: TGTGCCAGCAGCGTTATAGCGGGGGGAGCGTCCTACAATGAGCAGTTCTTC. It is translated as CASSVIAGGASYNEQFF.

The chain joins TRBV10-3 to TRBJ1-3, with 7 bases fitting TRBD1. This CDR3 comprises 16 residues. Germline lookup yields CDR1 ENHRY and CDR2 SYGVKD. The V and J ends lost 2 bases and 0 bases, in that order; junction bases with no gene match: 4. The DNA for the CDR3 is TGTGCCATCAGTGAGGGACAGGTCCTCTCTGGAAACACCATATATTTT. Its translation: CAISEGQVLSGNTIYF.

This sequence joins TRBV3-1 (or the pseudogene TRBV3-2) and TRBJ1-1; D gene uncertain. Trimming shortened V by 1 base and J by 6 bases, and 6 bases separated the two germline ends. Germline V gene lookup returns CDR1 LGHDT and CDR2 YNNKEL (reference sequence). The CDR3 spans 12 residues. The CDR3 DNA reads TGTGCCAGCAGCCAAGCGGTGTCTGAAGCTTTCTTT. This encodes CASSQAVSEAFF.

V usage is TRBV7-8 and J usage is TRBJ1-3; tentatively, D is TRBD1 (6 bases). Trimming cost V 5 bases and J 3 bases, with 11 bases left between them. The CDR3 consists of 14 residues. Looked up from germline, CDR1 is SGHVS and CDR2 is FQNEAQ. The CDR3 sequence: CASSPRGHGNTIYF. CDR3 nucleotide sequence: TGTGCCAGCAGCCCTCGGGGACATGGAAACACCATATATTTT.

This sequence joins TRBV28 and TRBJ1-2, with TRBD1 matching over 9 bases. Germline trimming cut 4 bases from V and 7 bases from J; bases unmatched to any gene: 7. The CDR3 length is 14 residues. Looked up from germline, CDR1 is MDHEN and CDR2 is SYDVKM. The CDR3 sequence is CASSYGTGFRGYTF. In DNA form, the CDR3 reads TGTGCCAGCAGTTATGGGACAGGGTTTCGTGGCTACACCTTC.

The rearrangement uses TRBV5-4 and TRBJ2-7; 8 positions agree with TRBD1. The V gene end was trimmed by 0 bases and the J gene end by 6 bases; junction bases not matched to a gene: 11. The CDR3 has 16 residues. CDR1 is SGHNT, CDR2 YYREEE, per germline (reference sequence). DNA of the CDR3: TGTGCCAGCAGCTTGGCCAGGGGGCTGATGGGGCGCGAGCAGTACTTC. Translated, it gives CASSLARGLMGREQYF.

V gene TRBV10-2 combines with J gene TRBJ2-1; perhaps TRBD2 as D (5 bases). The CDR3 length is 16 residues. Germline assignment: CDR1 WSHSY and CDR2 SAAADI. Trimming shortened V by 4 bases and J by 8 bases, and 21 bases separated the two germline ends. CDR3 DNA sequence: TGCGCCAGCAGTGGTGGAGGCAGGTCGGGCGTGGATGAGCAGTTCTTC. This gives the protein CASSGGGRSGVDEQFF.

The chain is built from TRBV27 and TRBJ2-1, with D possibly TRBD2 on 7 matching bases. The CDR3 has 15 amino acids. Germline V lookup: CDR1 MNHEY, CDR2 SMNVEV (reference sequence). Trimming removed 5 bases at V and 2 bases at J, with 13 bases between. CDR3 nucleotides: TGTGCCAGCAGTGGGGGGGGGCCGACCTACAATGAGCAGTTCTTC. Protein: CASSGGGPTYNEQFF.

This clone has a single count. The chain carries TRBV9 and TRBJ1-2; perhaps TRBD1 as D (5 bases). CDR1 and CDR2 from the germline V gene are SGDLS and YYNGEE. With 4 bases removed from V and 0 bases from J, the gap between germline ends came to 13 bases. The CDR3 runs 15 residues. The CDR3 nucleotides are TGTGCCAGCAGCCCGGGGGGGTCATCTAACTATGGCTACACCTTC. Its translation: CASSPGGSSNYGYTF.

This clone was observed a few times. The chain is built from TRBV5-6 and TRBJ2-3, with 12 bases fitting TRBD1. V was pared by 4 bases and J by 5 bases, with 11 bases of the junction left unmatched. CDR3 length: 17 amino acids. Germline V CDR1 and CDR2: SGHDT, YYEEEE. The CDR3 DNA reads TGTGCCAGCAGCCGGGACAGGGGGCTTGGCGATGAAGATACGCAGTATTTT. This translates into CASSRDRGLGDEDTQYF. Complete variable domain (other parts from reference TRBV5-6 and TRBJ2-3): DAGVTQSPTHLIKTRGQQVTLRCSPKSGHDTVSWYQQALGQGPQFIFQYYEEEERQRGNFPDRFSGHQFPNYSSELNVNALLLGDSALYLCASSRDRGLGDEDTQYFGPGTRLTVL.

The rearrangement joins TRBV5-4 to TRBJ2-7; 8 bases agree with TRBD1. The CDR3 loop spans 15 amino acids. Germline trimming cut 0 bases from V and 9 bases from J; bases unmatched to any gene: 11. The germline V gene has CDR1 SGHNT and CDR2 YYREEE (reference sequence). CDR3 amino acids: CASSLVGRGRAGQYF. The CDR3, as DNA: TGTGCCAGCAGCTTGGTAGGCAGGGGGCGGGCTGGGCAGTACTTC.

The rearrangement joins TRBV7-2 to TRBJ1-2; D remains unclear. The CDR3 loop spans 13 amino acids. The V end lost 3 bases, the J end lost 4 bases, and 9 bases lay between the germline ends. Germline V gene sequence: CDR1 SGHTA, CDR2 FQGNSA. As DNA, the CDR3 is TGTGCCAGCAGCTTGAGAGGATCCTATGGCTACACCTTC. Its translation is CASSLRGSYGYTF.

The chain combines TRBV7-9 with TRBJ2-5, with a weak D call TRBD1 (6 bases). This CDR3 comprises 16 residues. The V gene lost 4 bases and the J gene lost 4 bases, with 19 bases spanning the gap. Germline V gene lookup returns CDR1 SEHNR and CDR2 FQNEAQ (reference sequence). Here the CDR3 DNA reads TGTGCCAGCAGCTGGCCCGGGGACAAGAAAACAGAGACCCAGTACTTC. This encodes CASSWPGDKKTETQYF.

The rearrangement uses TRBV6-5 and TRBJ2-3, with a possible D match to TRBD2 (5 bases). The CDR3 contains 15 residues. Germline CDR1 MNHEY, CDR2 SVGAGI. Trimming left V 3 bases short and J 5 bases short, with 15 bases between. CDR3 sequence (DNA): TGTGCCAGCAGTTATAGCCTAGCATCCGTAGATACGCAGTATTTT. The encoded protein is CASSYSLASVDTQYF.

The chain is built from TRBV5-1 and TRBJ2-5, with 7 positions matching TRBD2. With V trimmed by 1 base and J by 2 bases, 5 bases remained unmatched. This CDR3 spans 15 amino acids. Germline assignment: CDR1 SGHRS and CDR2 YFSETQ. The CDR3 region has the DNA TGCGCCAGCAGCTTGACCGGGACTATGCAAGAGACCCAGTACTTC. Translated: CASSLTGTMQETQYF.